This is a list of T cell receptor beta chains from one sample in a study of T cells in Graves' hyperthyroidism and ophthalmopathy. TCRdb fed the multiplex PCR reads into MiXCR, producing one record per CDR3 protein. Of 560,000 or so distinct CDR3 sequences listed, 46% are singletons. Sequencing was performed on peripheral blood or thyroid tissue (not recorded which). Source of these receptors: a woman between 18 and 30 years old with Graves' hyperthyroidism. The CDR3 runs from the conserved cysteine through the conserved F or W. Each record gives: CDR3 DNA, CDR3 protein, D gene, V gene, clone size, J gene. D genes are given only for firm matches. The size entry is marked missing in some rows and otherwise reads once, few, many or a size class.

CDR3nt: TGTGCCAGCAGCGTAACCGGTGGGGGGGGCACTGAAGCTTTCTTT
CDR3aa: CASSVTGGGGTEAFF
d_gene: .
v_gene: TRBV9
abundance: .
j_gene: TRBJ1-1

CDR3nt: TGTGCCAGCATCGTAGCGGGACAGGGAGAAAAACTGTTTTTT
CDR3aa: CASIVAGQGEKLFF
d_gene: TRBD1
v_gene: TRBV7-2
abundance: .
j_gene: TRBJ1-4

CDR3nt: TGTGCCAGCAGTGAACTCCCAGCTGGAAACACCATATATTTT
CDR3aa: CASSELPAGNTIYF
d_gene: .
v_gene: TRBV2
abundance: few
j_gene: TRBJ1-3

CDR3nt: TGCGCCAGCAGCTTTCGCGGGAGTAAGAGGAGAAGCACCGGGGAGCTGTTTTTT
CDR3aa: CASSFRGSKRRSTGELFF
d_gene: TRBD2
v_gene: TRBV5-1
abundance: .
j_gene: TRBJ2-2

CDR3nt: TGCAGCTTAAATCAGGGGGAAAAGACCCAGTACTTC
CDR3aa: CSLNQGEKTQYF
d_gene: TRBD1
v_gene: TRBV29-1
abundance: .
j_gene: TRBJ2-5

CDR3nt: TGTGCCAGTAGTAGAGGACTAGCGGGAGAAGCAGAGACCCAGTACTTC
CDR3aa: CASSRGLAGEAETQYF
d_gene: TRBD2
v_gene: TRBV19
abundance: .
j_gene: TRBJ2-5

CDR3nt: TGCAGCCCTCGGGACGGGTCCTACGAGCAGTACTTC
CDR3aa: CSPRDGSYEQYF
d_gene: .
v_gene: TRBV29-1
abundance: .
j_gene: TRBJ2-7

CDR3nt: TGCAGTGGGTTCTATGGCTACACCTTC
CDR3aa: CSGFYGYTF
d_gene: .
v_gene: TRBV20-1
abundance: few
j_gene: TRBJ1-2

CDR3nt: TGTGCTAGTGCTCCCCCGGGGAGCGGGGCCAACGTCCTGACTTTC
CDR3aa: CASAPPGSGANVLTF
d_gene: .
v_gene: TRBV11-2
abundance: .
j_gene: TRBJ2-6

CDR3nt: TGTGCCACCAGCTGGAAGCTAGCTAACGGCTACGAGCAGTACTTC
CDR3aa: CATSWKLANGYEQYF
d_gene: .
v_gene: TRBV15
abundance: many
j_gene: TRBJ2-7

CDR3nt: TGTGCCACCAGCAGAGATATGGGGAGTTCACCCCTCCACTTT
CDR3aa: CATSRDMGSSPLHF
d_gene: .
v_gene: TRBV15
abundance: .
j_gene: TRBJ1-6

CDR3nt: TGCAGTGCTAGATGGGACTACTCCTACGAGCAGTACTTC
CDR3aa: CSARWDYSYEQYF
d_gene: TRBD2
v_gene: TRBV20-1
abundance: few
j_gene: TRBJ2-7